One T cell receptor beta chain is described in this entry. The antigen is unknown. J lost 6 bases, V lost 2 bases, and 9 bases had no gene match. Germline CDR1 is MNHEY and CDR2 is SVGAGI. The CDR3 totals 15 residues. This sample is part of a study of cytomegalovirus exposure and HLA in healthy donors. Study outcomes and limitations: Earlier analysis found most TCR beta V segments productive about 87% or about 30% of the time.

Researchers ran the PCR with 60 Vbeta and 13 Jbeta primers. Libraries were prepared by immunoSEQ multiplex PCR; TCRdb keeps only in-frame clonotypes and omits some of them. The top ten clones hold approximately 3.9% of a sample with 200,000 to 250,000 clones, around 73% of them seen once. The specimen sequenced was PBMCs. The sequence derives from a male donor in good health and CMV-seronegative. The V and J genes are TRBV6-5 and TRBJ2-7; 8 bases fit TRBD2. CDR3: CASSYIGGRRVEQYF. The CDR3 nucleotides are TGTGCCAGCAGTTACATAGGCGGGAGGAGGGTCGAGCAGTACTTC.